This TCR beta chain was retrieved from a study of blood T cell repertoires in COVID-19. Overall study: The samples span acute and convalescent COVID-19 from the United States, Italy and Spain. PBMCs, B-cell-depleted T cells, or T cells were the source of the cDNA or gDNA that made up the material.

CDR3 length equals 14 residues. The germline gives CDR1 SEHNR, CDR2 FQNEAQ (reference sequence). Trimming pared 5 bases from V and 5 bases from J, leaving 15 bases between. Source study methods: Estimated nucleated cell counts came from reference gene primer amplification. TCRdb keeps only in-frame clones here, not all; method: immunoSEQ multiplex PCR. The V and J calls and clone size are taken from that table; D and trimming were inferred from the DNA. The top ten hold roughly 1.4% of the sample, which has about 140,000 clones, approximately 80% seen once. Sequences were obtained from peripheral blood. The V call is TRBV7-9, the J call TRBJ1-1, with TRBD1 as a possible D gene (5 bases). The clonotype was recovered from a human donor in a cohort sampled during active COVID-19. In DNA form, the CDR3 reads TGTGCCAGCAGCCGACGGGGGGGAGAGACTGAAGCTTTCTTT. It specifies CASSRRGGETEAFF.